This T cell receptor (delta chain) came from a study of γδ T cells in repeated Plasmodium falciparum infection. Study-level background: Malaria-naive adults were infected with P. falciparum NF54 four times over around 600 days. Study outcomes and limitations: Vgamma9/Vdelta2+ T cells showed a stable polyclonal repertoire with shared TCRgamma sequences. Malian donors came from one small rural village, predominantly one ethnic group.

This clone was picked up many times. Its matching antigen is unknown. Translating this DNA gives a protein that differs at residue 13 from the TCRdb one, which belongs to a much larger clone; a read error is likely, and the protein shown is this translation. Flow sorting of PBMC yielded separate Vgamma9/Vdelta2+ and Vdelta2-negative gammadelta T cell populations for bulk repertoire analysis. Trimming removed 5 bases from V and 0 bases from J; junction bases left unmatched: 26. The germline CDR1 and CDR2 sequences are TSWWSYY and QGS. This CDR3 region has 23 residues. TCRdb ran CATT on the multiplex PCR reads. The sample holds 50,000 to 60,000 delta-chain clones; 1.9% are singletons and the top ten take around 25%.

The rearrangement joins TRDV1 to TRDJ1; TRDD3 aligns across 11 bases. The J gene comes from matching the DNA to germline here; TCRdb lacks it. Specimen: gamma-delta T cells from blood. This clonotype was sampled from a pool of human donors (malaria-infected and uninfected, not separated). CDR3 in amino acids: CALGSTWAAPFLLGGYDTDKLIF. The CDR3 DNA is TGTGCTCTTGGGTCAACTTGGGCGGCTCCCTTCCTGCTTGGGGGATACGACACCGATAAACTCATCTTT.